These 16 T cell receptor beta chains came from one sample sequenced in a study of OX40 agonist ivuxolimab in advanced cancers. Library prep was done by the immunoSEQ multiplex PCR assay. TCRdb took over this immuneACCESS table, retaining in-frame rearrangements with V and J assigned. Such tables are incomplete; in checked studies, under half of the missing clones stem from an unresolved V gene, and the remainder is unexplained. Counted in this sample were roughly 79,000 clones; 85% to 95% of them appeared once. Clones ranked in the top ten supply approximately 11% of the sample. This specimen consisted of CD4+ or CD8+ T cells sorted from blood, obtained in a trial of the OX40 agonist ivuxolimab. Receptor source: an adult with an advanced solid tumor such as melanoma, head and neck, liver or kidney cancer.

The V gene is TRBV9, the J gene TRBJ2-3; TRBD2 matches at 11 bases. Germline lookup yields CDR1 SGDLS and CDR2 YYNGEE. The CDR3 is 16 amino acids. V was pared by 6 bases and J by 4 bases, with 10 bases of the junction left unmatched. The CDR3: CASTPEGLAVSDTQYF. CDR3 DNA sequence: TGTGCCAGCACTCCGGAGGGACTAGCGGTCTCAGATACGCAGTATTTT.

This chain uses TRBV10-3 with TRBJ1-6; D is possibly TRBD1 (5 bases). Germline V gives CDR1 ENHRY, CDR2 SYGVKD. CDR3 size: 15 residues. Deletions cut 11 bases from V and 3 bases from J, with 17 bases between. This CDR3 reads CAVGKDSNYNSPLHF. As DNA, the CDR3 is TGTGCCGTAGGGAAAGACAGTAACTATAATTCACCCCTCCACTTT.

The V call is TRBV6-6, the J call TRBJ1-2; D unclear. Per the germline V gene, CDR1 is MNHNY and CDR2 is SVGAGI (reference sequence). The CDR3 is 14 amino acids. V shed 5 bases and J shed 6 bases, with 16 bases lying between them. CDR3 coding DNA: TGTGCCAGCAGTGACGGGTTCCCGAAGGATGGCTACACCTTC. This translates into CASSDGFPKDGYTF.

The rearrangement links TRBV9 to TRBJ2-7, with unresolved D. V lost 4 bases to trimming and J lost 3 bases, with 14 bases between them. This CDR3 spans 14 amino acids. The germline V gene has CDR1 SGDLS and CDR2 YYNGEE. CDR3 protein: CASSYQDGNYEQYF. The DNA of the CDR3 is TGTGCCAGCAGCTACCAGGACGGAAACTACGAGCAGTACTTC.

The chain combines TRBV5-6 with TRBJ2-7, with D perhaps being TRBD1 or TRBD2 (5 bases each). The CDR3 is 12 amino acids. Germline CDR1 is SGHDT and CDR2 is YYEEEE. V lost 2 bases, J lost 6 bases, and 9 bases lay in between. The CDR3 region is CASSLRGPEQYF. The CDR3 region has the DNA TGTGCCAGCAGCTTAAGGGGACCCGAGCAGTACTTC.

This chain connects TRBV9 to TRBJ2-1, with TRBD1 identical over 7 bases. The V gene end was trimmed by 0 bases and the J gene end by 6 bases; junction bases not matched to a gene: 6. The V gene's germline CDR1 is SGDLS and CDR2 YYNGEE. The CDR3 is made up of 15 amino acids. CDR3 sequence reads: CASSVADRELNEQFF. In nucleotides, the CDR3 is TGTGCCAGCAGCGTAGCAGACAGGGAACTCAATGAGCAGTTCTTC.

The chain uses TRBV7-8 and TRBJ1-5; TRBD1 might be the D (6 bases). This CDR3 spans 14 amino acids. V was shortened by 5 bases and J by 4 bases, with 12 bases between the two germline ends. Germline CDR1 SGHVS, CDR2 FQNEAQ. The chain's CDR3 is CASSPGEGNQPQHF. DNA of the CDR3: TGTGCCAGCAGCCCAGGGGAAGGGAATCAGCCCCAGCATTTT.

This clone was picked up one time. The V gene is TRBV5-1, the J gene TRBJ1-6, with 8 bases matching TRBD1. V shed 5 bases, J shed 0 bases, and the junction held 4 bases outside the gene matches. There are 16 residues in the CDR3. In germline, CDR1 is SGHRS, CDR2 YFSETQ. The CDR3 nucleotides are TGCGCCAGCAGTTTTCAGGGGGCCTCCTATAATTCACCCCTCCACTTT. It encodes CASSFQGASYNSPLHF.

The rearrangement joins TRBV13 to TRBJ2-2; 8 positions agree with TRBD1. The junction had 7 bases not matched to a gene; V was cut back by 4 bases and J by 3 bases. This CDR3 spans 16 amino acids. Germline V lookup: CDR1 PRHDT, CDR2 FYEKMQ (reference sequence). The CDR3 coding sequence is TGTGCCAGCAGCTATGGACAGGGAAGGGACACCGGGGAGCTGTTTTTT. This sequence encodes CASSYGQGRDTGELFF. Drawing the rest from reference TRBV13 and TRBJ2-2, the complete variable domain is AAGVIQSPRHLIKEKRETATLKCYPIPRHDTVYWYQQGPGQDPQFLISFYEKMQSDKGSIPDRFSAQQFSDYHSELNMSSLELGDSALYFCASSYGQGRDTGELFFGEGSRLTVL.

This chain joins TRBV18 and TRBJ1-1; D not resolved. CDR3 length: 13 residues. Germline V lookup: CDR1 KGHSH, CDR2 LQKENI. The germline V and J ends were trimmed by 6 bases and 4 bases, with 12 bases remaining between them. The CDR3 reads CASSSLGGTEAFF. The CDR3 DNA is TGTGCCAGCTCCTCGTTGGGAGGCACTGAAGCTTTCTTT.

The CDR3 DNA reads as TGTGCCAGCAGTGTCCGCCGGGACGGCTACAACTATGGCTACACCTTC. Translating it yields CASSVRRDGYNYGYTF. This sequence joins TRBV2 and TRBJ1-2, with D possibly matching TRBD1 (5 bases). The CDR3 sequence is 16 residues long. With 4 bases removed from V and 2 bases from J, the gap between germline ends came to 17 bases. Germline loops: CDR1 SNHLY, CDR2 FYNNEI.

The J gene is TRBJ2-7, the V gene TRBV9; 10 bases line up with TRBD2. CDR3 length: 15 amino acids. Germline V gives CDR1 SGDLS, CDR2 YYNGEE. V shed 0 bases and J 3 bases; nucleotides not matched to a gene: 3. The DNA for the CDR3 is TGTGCCAGCAGCGTAGGGGCTAGCGGGGGCTACGAGCAGTACTTC. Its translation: CASSVGASGGYEQYF.

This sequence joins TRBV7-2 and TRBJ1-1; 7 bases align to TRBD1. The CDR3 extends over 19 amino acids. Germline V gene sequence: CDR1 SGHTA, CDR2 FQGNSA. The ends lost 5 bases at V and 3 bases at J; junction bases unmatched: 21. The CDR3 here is CASSNRGQAESRRDTEAFF. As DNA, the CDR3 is TGTGCCAGCAGCAACAGAGGACAGGCAGAATCCAGGAGGGACACTGAAGCTTTCTTT.

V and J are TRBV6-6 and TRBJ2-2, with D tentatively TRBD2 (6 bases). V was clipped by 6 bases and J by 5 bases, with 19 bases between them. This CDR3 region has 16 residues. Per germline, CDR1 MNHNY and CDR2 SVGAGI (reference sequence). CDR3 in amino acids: CASSHGEAGPTGELFF. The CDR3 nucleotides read TGTGCCAGCAGCCACGGGGAGGCAGGACCTACCGGGGAGCTGTTTTTT.

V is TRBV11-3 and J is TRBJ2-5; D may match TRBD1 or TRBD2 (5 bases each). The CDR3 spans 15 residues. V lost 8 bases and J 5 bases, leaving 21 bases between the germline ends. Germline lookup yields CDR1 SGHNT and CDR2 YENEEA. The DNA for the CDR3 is TGTGCCAGCTCCACTGGGGCCACTAGTTGGGAGACCCAGTACTTC. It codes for CASSTGATSWETQYF.

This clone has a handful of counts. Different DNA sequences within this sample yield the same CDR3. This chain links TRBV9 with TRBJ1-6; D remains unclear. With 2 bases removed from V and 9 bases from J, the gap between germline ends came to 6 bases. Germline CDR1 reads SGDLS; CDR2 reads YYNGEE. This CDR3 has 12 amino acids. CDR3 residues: CASSVGSSPLHF. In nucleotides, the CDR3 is TGTGCCAGCAGCGTGGGGAGTTCACCCCTCCACTTT.